This T cell receptor beta chain was recovered during a study of T cell repertoires in cytomegalovirus infection (dated by TCRdb to about 2019). As for the study more broadly: Because public TCR beta signatures pointed to carriage of CMV infection together with the matching HLA type, the HLA type of each donor mattered for the analysis.

To note about this clonotype: Its antigen is currently not known. No much larger clone exists at a distance of one base, and base qualities are not known.

TCRdb lists the instrument as Illumina HiSeq 1500. TCRdb ran its own pipeline on the public reads, namely fastp trimming at Q25 and MiXCR clone calling, and kept in-frame beta chains. Entries that share a CDR3 protein sequence are merged under the most common genes and DNA. Present in this sample are roughly 720,000 distinct CDR3 sequences, about a third of which were seen just once. The top ten constitute under 3% of the sample. From the germline V gene (reference sequence), CDR1 is LNHNV and CDR2 is YYDKDF. Germline trimming: 4 bases from V, 2 bases from J; junction bases outside gene matches: 2. Measured from the cysteine to the phenylalanine, the CDR3 is 14 residues long. Here the CDR3 DNA is all that survives: 42 bases in frame from base 1. Results the study describes overall, beyond this receptor: In both this cohort and an independent cohort of several hundred donors, the cumulative frequency of public TCR beta family members distinguished carriers of CMV infection plus the relevant HLA type. In the ex vivo response, HLA-C-restricted CMV-specific TCR beta clonotypes were dominant, and in two of eight donors the single most frequent clonotype came from this HLA-C-restricted group.

The receptor comes from a human donor in good health (CMV status not recorded). Some clones in this sample may be carry-over from other donors' samples. Sequenced sample: PBMCs. The rearrangement combines TRBV15 with TRBJ2-1, and TRBD1 aligns with 7 junction nucleotides. Here is the DNA: TGTGCCACCAGCAAACAGGGGACCTACAATGAGCAGTTCTTC. Its protein reads: CATSKQGTYNEQFF.